What follows is one T cell receptor beta chain and its context. Its antigen is unidentified. The CDR3 consists of 13 residues. Germline V gene sequence: CDR1 DFQATT, CDR2 SNEGSKA (reference sequence). TRB was amplified by touch-down multiplex PCR, primer pools A and B combined. Using the multiplex PCR reads, TCRdb records one entry per CDR3 protein without DNA. The data include some 8,000 distinct CDR3 sequences; the top ten clones carry about a fifth. These data are taken from a study of T cell clusters in autoimmune cytopenias. Study-level findings and limits: TRB repertoire shifts in secondary cytopenia and chronic lymphocytic leukemia mostly reflected lymphoma, not autoimmunity. Compared with active autoimmune hepatitis patients, healthy donors showed about 3.2-fold more exclusive TRB clusters.

TRB amplification used approximately 0.25 ug of peripheral blood genomic DNA. The clonotype originates from a human donor with an autoimmune cytopenia or autoimmune hepatitis (not recorded which). The chain joins TRBV20-1 to TRBJ1-5; the D call from TCRdb, TRBD1, cannot be confirmed without DNA. Sequencing was performed on peripheral blood. This CDR3 is CSARRGDNQPQHF.